This TCR beta chain was sequenced in a study of blood T cells in healthy people across ages. The CDR3 length is 15 residues. Germline values: CDR1 SGDLS, CDR2 YYNGEE. V was clipped by 4 bases and J by 0 bases; unmatched bases: 7. This clonotype was seen a few times. Alongside a J-beta primer mix, a sample-barcoded 5' primer served in a second PCR lasting 7 to 11 cycles. MiXCR, applied by TCRdb to the 5' RACE reads, yields one record per CDR3 protein. The sample has around 500,000 distinct CDR3 sequences, 47% seen once. What was sequenced was blood. The clonotype was recovered from an older man in good health. The chain recombines TRBV9 with TRBJ2-7; 7 bases map to TRBD2. The CDR3 DNA sequence: TGTGCCAGCAGCATTCTAGCGGCCGACTCCTACGAGCAGTACTTC. Translation: CASSILAADSYEQYF.